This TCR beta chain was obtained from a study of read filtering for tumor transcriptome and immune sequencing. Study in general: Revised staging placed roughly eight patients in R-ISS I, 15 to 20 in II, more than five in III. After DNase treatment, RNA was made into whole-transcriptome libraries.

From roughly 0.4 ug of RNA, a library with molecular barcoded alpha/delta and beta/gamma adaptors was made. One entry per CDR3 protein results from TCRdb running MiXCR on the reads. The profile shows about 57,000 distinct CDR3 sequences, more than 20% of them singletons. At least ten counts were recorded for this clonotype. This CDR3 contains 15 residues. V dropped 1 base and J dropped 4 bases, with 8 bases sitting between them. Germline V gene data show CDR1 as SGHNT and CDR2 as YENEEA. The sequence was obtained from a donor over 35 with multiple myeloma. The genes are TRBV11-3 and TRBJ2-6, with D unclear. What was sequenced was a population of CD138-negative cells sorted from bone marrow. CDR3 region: CASSLGGPGANVLTF. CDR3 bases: TGTGCCAGCAGCTTAGGTGGCCCCGGGGCCAACGTCCTGACTTTC.